This section outlines one TCR beta chain sequence together with its context. Trimming cost V 2 bases and J 5 bases, with 11 bases left between them. The length of the CDR3 is 14 residues. Germline V lookup: CDR1 MNHEY, CDR2 SVGAGI. The data are from a study of T cell changes during pregnancy in multiple sclerosis. The table came from immunoSEQ multiplex PCR; TCRdb's copy has only in-frame clones and leaves some out. The profile shows 35,000 to 50,000 clones, around 89% of them singletons. The receptor comes from a female donor with multiple sclerosis, enrolled in a pregnancy study. Sequencing used CD4+ T cells from peripheral blood mononuclear cells, obtained in the second trimester of pregnancy. This chain joins TRBV6-5 and TRBJ2-3, with a tentative D call TRBD2 (6 bases). The CDR3 here is CASSYQNGRDTQYF. The CDR3 bases are TGTGCCAGCAGTTACCAAAACGGGAGAGATACGCAGTATTTT.